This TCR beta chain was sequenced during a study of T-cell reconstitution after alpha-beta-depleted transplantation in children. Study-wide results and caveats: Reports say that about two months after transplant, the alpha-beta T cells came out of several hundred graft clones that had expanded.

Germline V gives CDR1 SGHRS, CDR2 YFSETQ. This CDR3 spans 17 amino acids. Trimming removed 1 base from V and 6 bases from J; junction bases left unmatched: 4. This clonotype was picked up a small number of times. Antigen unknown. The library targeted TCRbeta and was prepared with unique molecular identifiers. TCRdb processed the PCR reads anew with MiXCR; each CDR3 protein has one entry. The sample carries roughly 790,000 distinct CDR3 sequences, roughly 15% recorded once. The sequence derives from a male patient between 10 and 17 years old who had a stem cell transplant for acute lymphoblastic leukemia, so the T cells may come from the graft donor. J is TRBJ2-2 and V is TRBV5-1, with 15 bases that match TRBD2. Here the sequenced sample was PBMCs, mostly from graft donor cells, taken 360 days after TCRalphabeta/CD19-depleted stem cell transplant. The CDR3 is CASSLRTSGRAPGELFF. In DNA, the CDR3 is TGCGCCAGCAGCTTGCGGACTAGCGGGAGGGCCCCCGGGGAGCTGTTTTTT.